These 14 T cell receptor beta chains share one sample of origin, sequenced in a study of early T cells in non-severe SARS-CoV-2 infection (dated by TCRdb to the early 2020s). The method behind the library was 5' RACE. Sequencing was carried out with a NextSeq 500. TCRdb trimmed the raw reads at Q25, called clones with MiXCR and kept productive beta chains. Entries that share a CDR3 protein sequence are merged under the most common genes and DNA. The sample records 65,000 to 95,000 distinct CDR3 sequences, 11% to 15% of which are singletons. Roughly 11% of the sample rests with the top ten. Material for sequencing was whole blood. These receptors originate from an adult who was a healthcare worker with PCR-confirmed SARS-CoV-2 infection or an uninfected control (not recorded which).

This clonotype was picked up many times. CDR3 loop: CSATRLAGGPDTQYF. The CDR3 DNA is TGCAGTGCTACTAGACTAGCGGGGGGCCCAGATACGCAGTATTTT. The chain carries TRBV20-1 and TRBJ2-3; 13 bases agree with TRBD2. In germline, CDR1 is DFQATT, CDR2 SNEGSKA (reference sequence). V lost 4 bases, J lost 4 bases, and 5 bases stayed unmatched. This CDR3 comprises 15 residues.

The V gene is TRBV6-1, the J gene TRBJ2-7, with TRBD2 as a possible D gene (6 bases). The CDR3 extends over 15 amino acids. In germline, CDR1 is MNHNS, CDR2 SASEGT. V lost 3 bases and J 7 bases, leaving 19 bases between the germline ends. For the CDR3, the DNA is TGTGCCAGCAGTGACGGAGGGCTACCCTTACGAGAGCAGTACTTC. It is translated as CASSDGGLPLREQYF.

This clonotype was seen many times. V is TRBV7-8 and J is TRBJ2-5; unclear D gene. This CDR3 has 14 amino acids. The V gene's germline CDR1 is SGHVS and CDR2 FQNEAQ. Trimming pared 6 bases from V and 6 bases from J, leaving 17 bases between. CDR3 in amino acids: CASSPSWATQTQYF. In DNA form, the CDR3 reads TGTGCCAGCAGTCCCAGTTGGGCAACACAGACCCAGTACTTC.

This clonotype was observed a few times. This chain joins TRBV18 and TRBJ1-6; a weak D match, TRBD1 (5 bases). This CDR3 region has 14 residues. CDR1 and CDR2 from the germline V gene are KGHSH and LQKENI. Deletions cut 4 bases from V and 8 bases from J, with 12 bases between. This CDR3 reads CASSQGRGDSPLHF. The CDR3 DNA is TGTGCCAGCTCACAGGGGCGGGGAGATTCACCCCTCCACTTT.

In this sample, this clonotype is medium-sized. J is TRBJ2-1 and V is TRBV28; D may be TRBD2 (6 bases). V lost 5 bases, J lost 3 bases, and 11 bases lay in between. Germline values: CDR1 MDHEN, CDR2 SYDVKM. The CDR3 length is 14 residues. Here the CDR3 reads CASSPMGLYNEQFF. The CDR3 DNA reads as TGTGCCAGCAGTCCCATGGGACTCTACAATGAGCAGTTCTTC.

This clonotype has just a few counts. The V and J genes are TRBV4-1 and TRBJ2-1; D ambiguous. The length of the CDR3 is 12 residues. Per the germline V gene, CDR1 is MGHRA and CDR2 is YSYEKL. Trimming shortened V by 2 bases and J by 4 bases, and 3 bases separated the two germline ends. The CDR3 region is CASSQNYNEQFF. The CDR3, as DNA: TGCGCCAGCAGCCAAAATTACAATGAGCAGTTCTTC.

The DNA of the CDR3 is TGTGCCAGCAATCCTCGGGGGGGAGTAAACACCGGGGAGCTGTTTTTT. Translating it yields CASNPRGGVNTGELFF. This chain joins TRBV12-3 or TRBV12-4 and TRBJ2-2; 8 bases fit TRBD2. The CDR3 runs 16 residues. Unmatched junction bases numbered 9, after V lost 7 bases and J lost 2 bases.

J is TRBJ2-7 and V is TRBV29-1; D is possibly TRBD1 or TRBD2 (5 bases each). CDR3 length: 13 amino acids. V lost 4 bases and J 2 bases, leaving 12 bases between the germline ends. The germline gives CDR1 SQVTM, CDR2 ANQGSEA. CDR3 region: CSVGLGAAYEQYF. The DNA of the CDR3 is TGCAGCGTTGGGCTCGGGGCCGCCTACGAGCAGTACTTC.

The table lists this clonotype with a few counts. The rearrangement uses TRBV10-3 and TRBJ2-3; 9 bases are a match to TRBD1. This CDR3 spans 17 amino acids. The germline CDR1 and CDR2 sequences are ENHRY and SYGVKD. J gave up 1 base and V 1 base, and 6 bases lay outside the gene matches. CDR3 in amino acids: CAISEYRTGAGTDTQYF. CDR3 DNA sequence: TGTGCCATCAGTGAGTATCGGACAGGGGCCGGCACAGATACGCAGTATTTT.

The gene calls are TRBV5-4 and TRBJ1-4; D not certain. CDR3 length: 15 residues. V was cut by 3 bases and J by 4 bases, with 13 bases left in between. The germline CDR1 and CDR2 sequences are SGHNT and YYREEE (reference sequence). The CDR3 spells CASSSPDGSNEKLFF. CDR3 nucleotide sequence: TGTGCCAGCAGCTCCCCCGACGGGAGTAATGAAAAACTGTTTTTT.

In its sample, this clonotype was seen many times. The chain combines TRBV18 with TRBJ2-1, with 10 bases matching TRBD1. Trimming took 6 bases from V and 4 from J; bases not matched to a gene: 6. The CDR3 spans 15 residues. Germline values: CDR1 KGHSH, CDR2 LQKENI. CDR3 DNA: TGTGCCAGCTCTCTCGGGACAGGGGTATACAATGAGCAGTTCTTC. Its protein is CASSLGTGVYNEQFF.

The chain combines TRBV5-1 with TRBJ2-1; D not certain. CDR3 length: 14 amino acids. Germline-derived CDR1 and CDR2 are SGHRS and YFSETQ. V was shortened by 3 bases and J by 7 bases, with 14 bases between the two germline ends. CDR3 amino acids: CASSSALVGNEQFF. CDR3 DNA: TGCGCCAGCAGCTCGGCCCTCGTCGGTAATGAGCAGTTCTTC.

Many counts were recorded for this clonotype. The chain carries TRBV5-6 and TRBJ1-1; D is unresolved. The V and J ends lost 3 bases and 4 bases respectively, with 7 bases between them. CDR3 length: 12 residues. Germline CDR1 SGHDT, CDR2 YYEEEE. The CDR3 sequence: CASSSRGTEAFF. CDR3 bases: TGTGCCAGCAGCTCCCGGGGCACTGAAGCTTTCTTT.

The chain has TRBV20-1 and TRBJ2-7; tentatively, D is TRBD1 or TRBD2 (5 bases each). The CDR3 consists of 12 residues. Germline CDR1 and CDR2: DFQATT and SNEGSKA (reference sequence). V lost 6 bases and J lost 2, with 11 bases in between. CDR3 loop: CSATGTPYEQYF. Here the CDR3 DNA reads TGCAGTGCAACCGGGACCCCCTACGAGCAGTACTTC.